This TCR beta chain was obtained from a study of blood T cell repertoires in COVID-19 (dated by TCRdb to 2018 to 2020). Regarding the study in general: Samples from collaborators originated in the United States, Italy and Spain and spanned both the acute and convalescent phases of COVID-19. The prospective study material was composed of cDNA or gDNA derived from T cells, B-cell-depleted T cells, or PBMCs. The dataset comprised deeply sampled blood TCRbeta repertoires from subjects exposed to, actively infected with, or recovered from COVID-19. A freely available public database, intended as a resource for researchers studying the immune response to SARS-CoV-2, is where the repertoires were released. The samples were drawn from two sources: the first 160 participants of the ongoing ImmuneRACE study, and 950 to 1,500 subjects contributed by 6 global collaborators. Sample metadata almost always included a de-identified subject ID, COVID-19 status, age in years and sex. Where available, HLA class I and class II types were taken from metadata supplied by the sample provider and were not determined by assay-based typing.

Collaborating institutions collected whole blood in K2EDTA tubes following their own protocols. For TCRbeta analysis, collaborators shipped samples as frozen whole blood, isolated PBMCs, or DNA extracted from either of those sample types. The immunoSEQ Assay, a bias-controlled multiplex PCR, was used to amplify TCRbeta CDR3 regions from genomic DNA. From the authors' description of their analysis: Within the assay, amplification of reference gene primers was used to estimate how many nucleated cells each sample contained. Sequence reads were collapsed and filtered to measure the absolute abundance of every unique TCRbeta CDR3 rearrangement. For each sample, productive Simpson clonality was calculated as the square root of Simpson's diversity index over productive rearrangements. TCRdb took over this immuneACCESS table, retaining in-frame rearrangements with V and J assigned. Such tables are incomplete; in checked studies, under half of the missing clones stem from an unresolved V gene, and the remainder is unexplained. V, J and clone size were drawn from that table, and D and trimming were deduced from the DNA. The sample contains some 140,000 clones, around 89% of them found a single time. Roughly 2.2% of the sample lies in the top ten.

Overall results and qualifications from the work: The amount of clinical and demographic metadata varied by source and participant and was provided uncurated.

This clone showed up just a few times. It has no known antigen specificity. Base qualities are missing; no much larger clone stands one base away. The clonotype originates from a man in his 70s with active COVID-19. The sequenced material came from peripheral blood.

This receptor has the CDR3 CASSLGMSEAYEQYF. In nucleotides, the sequence is TGTGCCAGCAGCTTAGGGATGTCAGAGGCCTACGAGCAGTACTTC. The sequence joins TRBV11-2 to TRBJ2-7; no D gene can be assigned with confidence. CDR3 length: 15 amino acids, cysteine to phenylalanine. The kept DNA is CDR3 alone, 45 bases in frame from the first base. V gives up 1 base and J gives up 2 bases, and the segment between their germline ends measures 12 bases. From the germline V gene, CDR1 is SGHAT and CDR2 is FQNNGV. With the rest looked up from the reference TRBV11-2 and TRBJ2-7 genes rather than sequenced, the full variable domain is EAGVAQSPRYKIIEKRQSVAFWCNPISGHATLYWYQQILGQGPKLLIQFQNNGVVDDSQLPKDRFSAERLKGVDSTLKIQPAKLEDSAVYLCASSLGMSEAYEQYFGPGTRLTVT.